This is a list of T cell receptor beta chains from one sample in a study of cytomegalovirus exposure and HLA in healthy donors. TCRdb's table, derived via immunoSEQ multiplex PCR, lists solely in-frame clones and lacks some. The data contain approximately 110,000 clones, approximately 80% of them singletons. The sample taken for sequencing was PBMCs. All receptors come from a female donor in good health and CMV-seropositive. CDR3s include the opening cysteine and the closing phenylalanine or tryptophan. D genes are given only for firm matches. Size is omitted from some rows. Given values are once, few, many or a class for expanded clones.

d_gene,abundance,j_gene,v_gene,len,CDR3nt,CDR3aa
NA,NA,TRBJ2-7,TRBV11-2,14,TGTGCCAGCAGCTTAGGGGACACCTCCTACGAGCAGTACTTC,CASSLGDTSYEQYF
NA,NA,TRBJ1-1,TRBV7-2,15,TGTGCCAGCAGCTTAGACAGGGCCCGTGAGACTAAGACTTTCTTT,CASSLDRARETKTFF
TRBD2,NA,TRBJ2-3,TRBV30,12,TGTGCCTGGAGTGTGGGGGGGGATACGCAGTATTTT,CAWSVGGDTQYF
TRBD1,NA,TRBJ2-1,TRBV5-5,14,TGTGCCAGCAGCGGGACAGGTAGACTCAATGAGCAGTTCTTC,CASSGTGRLNEQFF
TRBD2,once,TRBJ2-1,TRBV6-4,15,TGTGCCAGCAGTTTAACTAGCGGGGGATACAATGAGCAGTTCTTC,CASSLTSGGYNEQFF
NA,NA,TRBJ1-2,TRBV2,12,TGTGCCAGCAGTGAATCTCCGCAGGGCTACACCTTC,CASSESPQGYTF
TRBD1,NA,TRBJ1-2,TRBV28,13,TGTGCCAGCAGTTTAGACAGGGGGGCTGGCTACACCTTC,CASSLDRGAGYTF
NA,NA,TRBJ2-1,TRBV5-1,14,TGCGCCAGCAGCTTGGGTGGTAGTGTGGATGAGCAGTTCTTC,CASSLGGSVDEQFF
NA,NA,TRBJ2-5,TRBV7-7,13,TGTGCTAGCAGCTTAGCTAGCATGGAGACCCAGTACTTC,CASSLASMETQYF
NA,NA,TRBJ2-1,TRBV5-1,15,TGCGCCAGCAGCTTGGTCTCTAGCTCCTACAATGAGCAGTTCTTC,CASSLVSSSYNEQFF
NA,NA,TRBJ2-7,TRBV6-4,14,TGTGCCAGCAGTGTAACTGAGAGCTCCTACGAGCAGTACTTC,CASSVTESSYEQYF
TRBD2,NA,TRBJ2-1,TRBV10-1,18,TGCGCCAGCAGTTCCGTCGGGCTAGCGGGGGATTCTGGGGATGAGCAGTTCTTC,CASSSVGLAGDSGDEQFF
NA,NA,TRBJ1-5,TRBV4-1,16,TGCGCCAGCAGCCAAGTGTCGTCGGACACCAATCAGCCCCAGCATTTT,CASSQVSSDTNQPQHF
NA,NA,TRBJ1-3,TRBV27,15,TGTGCCAGCAGTCGCGGCAGGGGTGTAGGAAACACCATATATTTT,CASSRGRGVGNTIYF
NA,NA,TRBJ1-6,TRBV13,12,TGTGCCAGCAGTCCAGGGAACTCACCCCTCCACTTT,CASSPGNSPLHF
NA,NA,TRBJ2-1,TRBV4-1,15,TGCGCCAGCAGATCCAGGGCTAGTAACTACAATGAGCAGTTCTTC,CASRSRASNYNEQFF
NA,NA,TRBJ1-6,TRBV6-1,15,TGTGCCACCCAGACGACAGGTCGAGTAAGTTCACCCCTCCACTTT,CATQTTGRVSSPLHF
NA,NA,TRBJ1-1,TRBV30,14,TGTGCCTGGAGTGTTGGGGGCCCGAACACTGAAGCTTTCTTT,CAWSVGGPNTEAFF
TRBD2,once,TRBJ2-5,TRBV19,14,TGTGCCAGTAGTCCGGCGGGAGGGCTGGAGACCCAGTACTTC,CASSPAGGLETQYF
NA,NA,TRBJ1-1,TRBV6-5,14,TGTGCCAGCAGTTATACCGACAGTAACACTGAAGCTTTCTTT,CASSYTDSNTEAFF
NA,NA,TRBJ2-7,TRBV9,15,TGTGCCAGCAGCGTAGACGTCGGGTACTCCTACGAGCAGTACTTC,CASSVDVGYSYEQYF
NA,NA,TRBJ1-5,TRBV28,14,TGTGCCAGCGTCCCCCCCAGGAGCAATCAGCCCCAGCATTTT,CASVPPRSNQPQHF
TRBD1,NA,TRBJ2-2,TRBV4-1,18,TGCGCCAGCAGCCAAGTACTCCTGACAGGGACGAACACCGGGGAGCTGTTTTTT,CASSQVLLTGTNTGELFF
NA,NA,TRBJ2-2,TRBV4-1,16,TGCGCCAGCAGCCAAGAGGCGGGGCGTTTCCCCGGGGAGCTGTTTTTT,CASSQEAGRFPGELFF
NA,NA,TRBJ2-7,TRBV7-2,15,TGTGCCAGCAGCTTAGACGCTAGTCTTAGCTACGAGCAGTACTTC,CASSLDASLSYEQYF
TRBD1,NA,TRBJ2-1,TRBV7-2,12,TGTGCCAGCAGCTTAAACAGGGGGGAGCAGTTCTTC,CASSLNRGEQFF
NA,NA,TRBJ2-5,TRBV14,17,TGTGCCAGCAGCCGTTTACCGACAGGACCCCATGGGGAGACCCAGTACTTC,CASSRLPTGPHGETQYF
TRBD2,NA,TRBJ2-1,TRBV7-2,17,TGTGCCAGCAGCCCACGGACTAGCGGGAATCCCCACAATGAGCAGTTCTTC,CASSPRTSGNPHNEQFF
NA,NA,TRBJ2-7,TRBV7-2,15,TGTGCCAGCAGCCAAATGGGGACTTTCTCCTACGAGCAGTACTTC,CASSQMGTFSYEQYF
TRBD1,once,TRBJ1-2,TRBV18,13,TGTGCCAGCTCACGAACAGGGGGCGATGGCTACACCTTC,CASSRTGGDGYTF
TRBD1,NA,TRBJ1-6,TRBV7-2,17,TGTGCCAGCAGCTTAGGTCGGGCAGGGGGCTTGAGTTCACCCCTCCACTTT,CASSLGRAGGLSSPLHF
NA,NA,TRBJ2-3,TRBV18,17,TGTGCCAGCTCACGCCGAGGGGGACGCTCTAGCACAGATACGCAGTATTTT,CASSRRGGRSSTDTQYF
NA,few,TRBJ1-4,TRBV5-4,14,TGTGCCAGCAGCTTAAGTTCGTCCGGTGAAAAACTGTTTTTT,CASSLSSSGEKLFF
NA,few,TRBJ1-1,TRBV30,11,TGTGCCTGGAGTGTGGCCGTTGAAGCTTTCTTT,CAWSVAVEAFF
NA,NA,TRBJ2-7,TRBV27,15,TGTGCCACCCAGCGGGCAGACAGGGCCCCCTACGAGCAGTACTTC,CATQRADRAPYEQYF
NA,NA,TRBJ1-4,TRBV4-2,19,TGTGCCAGCAGCCAAGACGGTCCAGGGAGGGGGGGTGTCGGCGAAAAACTGTTTTTT,CASSQDGPGRGGVGEKLFF
NA,NA,TRBJ2-2,TRBV4-3,16,TGCGCCAGCAGCCAGTCGGACAGACGGAACACCGGGGAGCTGTTTTTT,CASSQSDRRNTGELFF
TRBD2,NA,TRBJ2-3,TRBV7-2,16,TGTGCCAGCAGCGCAAGCGGGGGGCGCTCAACAGATACGCAGTATTTT,CASSASGGRSTDTQYF
TRBD2,NA,TRBJ2-3,TRBV4-2,15,TGTGCCAGCAGCCAAAAAGGACTAGGCACAGATACGCAGTATTTT,CASSQKGLGTDTQYF
TRBD2,NA,TRBJ2-1,TRBV11-2,17,TGTGCCAGCAGCTCCGGGACTAGCGGTGGATCCTACAATGAGCAGTTCTTC,CASSSGTSGGSYNEQFF
TRBD1,few,TRBJ1-2,TRBV11-2,13,TGTGCCAGCAGCAGGGACAGCAACTATGGCTACACCTTC,CASSRDSNYGYTF